This T cell receptor beta chain was retrieved from a study of vaccination and CD4 T cells after COVID-19. Treatment defined: approximately nine-day PBMC culture with coronavirus spike peptide pools or control peptides (ViraFEST assay). The table lists this clonotype with a few counts. Antigen specificity is unknown. At the Johns Hopkins FTIC core, DNA taken from cultured CD4+ T cells was sequenced by way of the Oncomine TCR Beta short-read assay. TCRdb reprocessed the PCR reads with MiXCR, giving one entry per CDR3 protein. The sample lists over 3,500 distinct CDR3 sequences, less than 25% occurring once. This sequence originates from a human donor who had recovered from COVID-19. Sequencing used CD4+ T cells from blood, cultured in vitro.

The DNA for the CDR3 is TGTGCCTGGAGCCTCCAGACGAGAGCTTTCTTT. Amino acids: CAWSLQTRAFF. The chain has TRBV30 and TRBJ1-1; no firm D call. The V end lost 3 bases, the J end lost 10 bases, and 12 bases lay between the germline ends. Germline-derived CDR1 and CDR2 are GTSNPN and SVGIG (reference sequence). The CDR3 runs to 11 residues.